One sample yielded the 16 T cell receptor beta chains listed below, sequenced in a study of cytomegalovirus exposure and HLA in healthy donors. The data were produced by immunoSEQ multiplex PCR, yet TCRdb's version contains in-frame clones alone and is incomplete. The table lists 200,000 to 300,000 clones, around 86% of them singletons. Sequencing was done on a sample of PBMCs. The receptors stem from a young woman in good health and CMV-seropositive.

The chain employs TRBV7-8 and TRBJ2-1; TRBD1 aligns across 7 bases. This CDR3 region has 14 residues. V lost 5 bases, J lost 5 bases, and 6 bases stayed unmatched. Germline V gene data show CDR1 as SGHVS and CDR2 as FQNEAQ. CDR3 nucleotides: TGTGCCAGCAGCCCGACAGGGACCCACAATGAGCAGTTCTTC. Translating gives CASSPTGTHNEQFF.

The chain links TRBV29-1 to TRBJ1-1; D perhaps matches TRBD1 (6 bases). Germline V gene sequence: CDR1 SQVTM, CDR2 ANQGSEA. This CDR3 is 12 amino acids long. V dropped 6 bases and J dropped 5 bases, with 13 bases sitting between them. CDR3: CSVSRGGTEAFF. CDR3 coding DNA: TGCAGCGTCTCAAGGGGGGGGACTGAAGCTTTCTTT.

This chain links TRBV7-9 with TRBJ1-2; D remains ambiguous. Germline CDR1 and CDR2: SEHNR and FQNEAQ (reference sequence). This CDR3 spans 13 amino acids. V was shortened by 2 bases and J by 2 bases, with 6 bases between the two germline ends. The CDR3, as DNA: TGTGCCAGCAGCTTACAGTTCAACTATGGCTACACCTTC. As protein: CASSLQFNYGYTF.

This chain links TRBV9 with TRBJ2-2; TRBD1 matches 9 bases. V shed 4 bases, J shed 3 bases, and the junction held 4 bases outside the gene matches. The CDR3 extends over 15 amino acids. CDR1 is SGDLS and CDR2 is YYNGEE in the germline V gene. As DNA, the CDR3 is TGTGCCAGCAGCTCAGGGACAGGGCACACCGGGGAGCTGTTTTTT. Its protein is CASSSGTGHTGELFF.

The chain has TRBV28 and TRBJ2-3, with D perhaps TRBD1 (6 bases). The germline V gene encodes CDR1 MDHEN and CDR2 SYDVKM. The CDR3 totals 17 residues. Trimming left V 9 bases short and J 0 bases short, with 22 bases between. CDR3 sequence: CASFTGITRFSTDTQYF. The DNA of the CDR3 is TGTGCCAGTTTTACAGGGATTACAAGATTTAGCACAGATACGCAGTATTTT.

In its sample, this clone was seen a few times. The rearrangement joins TRBV19 to TRBJ2-2; D not resolved. The germline V gene encodes CDR1 LNHDA and CDR2 SQIVND (reference sequence). V dropped 3 bases and J dropped 4 bases, with 9 bases sitting between them. The CDR3 has 14 amino acids. This CDR3 is CASSILRSTGELFF. CDR3 in DNA: TGTGCCAGTAGTATCCTCAGATCCACCGGGGAGCTGTTTTTT.

In DNA, the CDR3 is TGTGCCAGCAGTTCAGACAGGGGCGGAGACCAGTACTTC. Protein product: CASSSDRGGDQYF. The chain uses TRBV5-4 and TRBJ2-5, with TRBD1 identical over 8 bases. The CDR3 covers 13 residues. Germline CDR1 reads SGHNT; CDR2 reads YYREEE (reference sequence). After removal of 5 bases from V and 10 bases from J, the junction contained 10 bases not matched to a gene. The full variable domain, its missing parts supplied by reference TRBV5-4 and TRBJ2-5, is ETGVTQSPTHLIKTRGQQVTLRCSSQSGHNTVSWYQQALGQGPQFIFQYYREEENGRGNFPPRFSGLQFPNYSSELNVNALELDDSALYLCASSSDRGGDQYFGPGTRLLVL.

The rearrangement uses TRBV27 and TRBJ2-7; D not resolved. The CDR3 extends over 13 amino acids. Between the trimmed V and J ends, which lost 6 bases and 0 bases, there was a span of 9 bases. The germline CDR1 and CDR2 sequences are MNHEY and SMNVEV (reference sequence). This chain's CDR3 is CASSQTHSYEQYF. The CDR3 DNA follows: TGTGCCAGCAGCCAGACACACTCCTACGAGCAGTACTTC.

The chain uses TRBV27 and TRBJ2-6; TRBD1 is a possible D gene (5 bases). The CDR3 spans 15 residues. V was cut by 3 bases and J by 4 bases, with 10 bases left in between. Looked up from germline, CDR1 is MNHEY and CDR2 is SMNVEV (reference sequence). CDR3 residues: CASSLSGIGANVLTF. Written as DNA, the CDR3 is TGTGCCAGCAGTTTGTCAGGGATCGGGGCCAACGTCCTGACTTTC.

The V and J genes are TRBV7-9 and TRBJ1-1; D possibly corresponds to TRBD1 (6 bases). This CDR3 comprises 14 residues. Germline V CDR1 and CDR2: SEHNR, FQNEAQ (reference sequence). V lost 2 bases and J 4 bases, leaving 11 bases between the germline ends. DNA for the CDR3: TGTGCCAGCAGCTTATCAGGGGTGGGCACTGAAGCTTTCTTT. It translates to CASSLSGVGTEAFF.

This chain joins TRBV6-1 and TRBJ2-7, with 7 bases matching TRBD2. V was clipped by 5 bases and J by 4 bases; unmatched bases: 5. The CDR3 sequence is 13 residues long. Per the germline V gene, CDR1 is MNHNS and CDR2 is SASEGT. This CDR3 is CASSTGLLYEQYF. CDR3 sequence (DNA): TGTGCCAGCAGTACGGGACTACTTTACGAGCAGTACTTC.

The rearrangement links TRBV21-1 to TRBJ2-7; the DNA was not compared with TRBD2, the D call given in the table. TRBV21-1 is annotated as a pseudogene. The CDR3 has 19 residues. For the CDR3, the DNA is TGTGCCAGCAGCAAACCCAAGAGGTCCCTAGCGGGAGAGGGTGGCGAGCAGTACTTC. It translates to CASSKPKRSLAGEGGEQYF.

The chain couples TRBV27 to TRBJ2-1; D may be TRBD2 (6 bases). The germline V gene has CDR1 MNHEY and CDR2 SMNVEV (reference sequence). The CDR3 is 14 residues long. V lost 5 bases and J lost 3, with 11 bases in between. For the CDR3, the DNA is TGTGCCAGCAGTGGGACTTCCCGCTACAATGAGCAGTTCTTC. Translating it yields CASSGTSRYNEQFF.

The chain links TRBV19 to TRBJ2-1; TRBD2 might be the D (6 bases). The CDR3 extends over 13 amino acids. V was trimmed by 6 bases and J by 7 bases, leaving 13 bases between them. Germline CDR1 and CDR2: LNHDA and SQIVND (reference sequence). CDR3 bases: TGTGCCAGTAGCCCTACTAGCCGTAATGAGCAGTTCTTC. Protein sequence: CASSPTSRNEQFF.

The chain joins TRBV27 to TRBJ2-7; 8 bases are a match to TRBD1. This CDR3 has 11 amino acids. V was clipped by 6 bases and J by 12 bases; unmatched bases: 7. In germline, CDR1 is MNHEY, CDR2 SMNVEV (reference sequence). Here the CDR3 DNA reads TGTGCCAGCAGCCTAATGGGGACAGGGTACTTC. Protein: CASSLMGTGYF.

J is TRBJ2-1 and V is TRBV6-5; D perhaps matches TRBD2 (6 bases). V was trimmed by 2 bases and J by 3 bases, leaving 11 bases between them. Germline-derived CDR1 and CDR2 are MNHEY and SVGAGI. The CDR3 loop spans 15 amino acids. The CDR3 bases are TGTGCCAGCAGTTACCGGGAGAGATACTACAATGAGCAGTTCTTC. Protein: CASSYRERYYNEQFF.